This TCR beta chain was sequenced in a study of Graves' ophthalmopathy and Graves' hyperthyroidism. Only newly diagnosed hyperthyroidism patients aged 18 to 65, with under 2 months' duration, were enrolled. Remarks on this clonotype: The antigen is unknown.

CDR1 is SGHAT, CDR2 FQNNGV, per germline. This CDR3 has 21 amino acids. The junction had 16 bases not matched to a gene; V was cut back by 2 bases and J by 3 bases. Study observations and caveats: A classifier, a 13-signature model, separated ophthalmopathy from stable hyperthyroidism with roughly 90% sensitivity and 75% to 83% specificity. Both a roughly 65% sensitivity and a 72.22% specificity characterized the model's predictions of ophthalmopathy progression.

RNA transcripts provided the template for amplifying TCR beta CDR3 regions. First-round RT-PCR employed HTBI primers, with a second-round multiplex PCR after it. TCRdb itself ran the multiplex PCR reads through MiXCR, one entry per CDR3 protein. The profile shows roughly 1.1 million distinct CDR3 sequences, approximately 35% of them singletons. The chain recombines TRBV11-2 with TRBJ2-7, with TRBD2 matching 16 bases. The material sequenced was peripheral blood or thyroid tissue (not recorded which). The TCR originated in an adult man with Graves' hyperthyroidism. CDR3 region: CASSLLVTPGLAGGQLYEQYF. DNA of the CDR3: TGTGCCAGCAGCTTATTGGTTACACCGGGACTAGCGGGAGGGCAACTCTACGAGCAGTACTTC.